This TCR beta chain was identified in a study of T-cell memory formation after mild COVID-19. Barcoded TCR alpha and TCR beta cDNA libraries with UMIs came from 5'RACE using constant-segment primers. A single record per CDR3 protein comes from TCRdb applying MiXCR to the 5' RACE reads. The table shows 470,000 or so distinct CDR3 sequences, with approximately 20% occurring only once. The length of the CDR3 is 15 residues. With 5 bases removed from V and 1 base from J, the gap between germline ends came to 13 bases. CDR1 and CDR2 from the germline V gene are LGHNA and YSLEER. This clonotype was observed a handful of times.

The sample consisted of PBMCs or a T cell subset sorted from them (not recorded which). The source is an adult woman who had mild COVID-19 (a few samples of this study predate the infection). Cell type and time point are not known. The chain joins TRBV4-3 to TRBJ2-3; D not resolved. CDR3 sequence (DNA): TGCGCCAGCAGCTTGCTCTGGGGTGGCACAGATACGCAGTATTTT. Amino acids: CASSLLWGGTDTQYF.